This passage covers 7 T cell receptor beta chains from one sample sequenced in a study of blood T cell repertoires in COVID-19. The assay was immunoSEQ multiplex PCR, and TCRdb's table has in-frame clones only and misses some. Altogether about 200,000 clones are present, just under 90% being singletons, with the ten largest covering 1.2%. Source material: PBMCs or T cells enriched from blood (not recorded which). These receptors all stem from a man in his thirties or forties who had recovered from COVID-19.

The V call is TRBV7-8, the J call TRBJ2-1, with 14 bases identical to TRBD2. Germline CDR1 is SGHVS and CDR2 is FQNEAQ. V was pared by 1 base and J by 6 bases, with 5 bases of the junction left unmatched. CDR3 length: 17 amino acids. DNA for the CDR3: TGTGCCAGCAGCTTAGTGGGACTAGCGGGAGTTTTCAATGAGCAGTTCTTC. Translation gives CASSLVGLAGVFNEQFF.

This clone was seen a few times. This rearrangement joins TRBV7-8 to TRBJ2-2; unclear D gene. CDR1 SGHVS and CDR2 FQNEAQ come from the germline V gene. This CDR3 is built from 14 residues. Trimming took off 1 base at V and 1 base at J, with 4 bases between the two ends. CDR3 coding DNA: TGTGCCAGCAGCTTAGACAGGAACACCGGGGAGCTGTTTTTT. The encoded protein is CASSLDRNTGELFF.

The rearrangement joins TRBV28 to TRBJ2-5; 7 bases map to TRBD1. Trimming removed 3 bases from V and 4 bases from J; junction bases left unmatched: 17. CDR3 length: 18 amino acids. CDR1 is MDHEN, CDR2 SYDVKM, per germline. Here the CDR3 reads CASSFLFRDSHTGETQYF. In nucleotides, the CDR3 is TGTGCCAGCAGTTTCCTTTTCCGGGACAGCCATACCGGAGAGACCCAGTACTTC.

J is TRBJ1-5 and V is TRBV27, with no clear D. This CDR3 region has 13 residues. V was shortened by 4 bases and J by 4 bases, with 8 bases between the two germline ends. Per the germline V gene, CDR1 is MNHEY and CDR2 is SMNVEV (reference sequence). In nucleotides, the CDR3 is TGTGCCAGCAGTTGGGCGGGGAATCAGCCCCAGCATTTT. Translation: CASSWAGNQPQHF.

The J gene is TRBJ1-1, the V gene TRBV7-2; 7 bases are a match to TRBD1. CDR3 length: 15 amino acids. Germline V gene sequence: CDR1 SGHTA, CDR2 FQGNSA. V was pared by 3 bases and J by 4 bases, with 8 bases of the junction left unmatched. This chain's CDR3 is CASSFTGADSTEAFF. The CDR3 coding sequence is TGTGCCAGCAGCTTTACAGGGGCGGATAGCACTGAAGCTTTCTTT.

The chain has TRBV7-9 and TRBJ2-7, with 7 bases that match TRBD2. CDR3 length equals 15 residues. In germline, CDR1 is SEHNR, CDR2 FQNEAQ (reference sequence). The V segment lost 5 bases and the J segment 0 bases; nucleotides outside the gene matches: 7. The CDR3 DNA reads TGTGCCAGCAGCACATCGGGAGGTGTCTCCTACGAGCAGTACTTC. Translation gives CASSTSGGVSYEQYF.

The chain is built from TRBV2 and TRBJ2-3; no definite D call. Trimming cost V 6 bases and J 6 bases, with 4 bases left between them. CDR1 and CDR2 (germline): SNHLY, FYNNEI. CDR3 length: 10 residues. Here the CDR3 DNA reads TGTGCCAGCAGGCAGGATACGCAGTATTTT. It encodes CASRQDTQYF.